Sequencing of this T cell receptor beta chain was carried out in a study of T-cell memory formation after mild COVID-19. Study background: TCR clusters showed largely donor specificity. Study results and limitations: The study detected some responding clones in pre-infection memory, suggesting cross-reactive memory joined.

As regards this clonotype: Antigen unknown.

Researchers used 5'RACE with constant-segment primers to make TCR alpha and TCR beta cDNA libraries that carry sample barcodes and UMIs. TCRdb itself ran the 5' RACE reads through MiXCR, one entry per CDR3 protein. In the table there are about 110,000 distinct CDR3 sequences, approximately 15% of which are singletons. The CDR3 has 15 amino acids. The junction had 14 bases not matched to a gene; V was cut back by 8 bases and J by 9 bases. Material for sequencing was PBMCs or a T cell subset sorted from them (not recorded which). This clonotype was sampled from an adult woman who had mild COVID-19 (a few samples of this study predate the infection). Cell type and time point are not known. The V call is TRBV12-3 or TRBV12-4, the J call TRBJ2-4; TRBD1 aligns across 9 bases. CDR3 sequence: CASALDRGNQGIQYF. In DNA form, the CDR3 reads TGTGCCAGCGCCCTGGACAGGGGTAATCAGGGCATTCAGTACTTC.